The following is a T cell receptor beta chain sequence with its context. This sample was included in a study of cytomegalovirus exposure and HLA in healthy donors. Germline V gives CDR1 SGHTA, CDR2 FQGNSA. V was clipped by 5 bases and J by 8 bases; unmatched bases: 12. This CDR3 is built from 16 residues. The primer mix had 60 Vbeta and 13 Jbeta primers. Using immunoSEQ multiplex PCR, the repertoire was profiled, and TCRdb retains in-frame clones only, with some absent. This table holds 110,000 to 150,000 clones, roughly three quarters found once. The clonotype originates from a female donor in good health and CMV-seronegative. Specimen: PBMCs. This rearrangement joins TRBV7-2 to TRBJ2-1; 10 bases match TRBD2. CDR3 bases: TGTGCCAGCAGCCTAGATCTAGCGGGAGAAGTATATGAGCAGTTCTTC. As protein: CASSLDLAGEVYEQFF.